This T cell receptor beta chain was obtained from a study of T cell responses to AZD1222 COVID-19 vaccine. Study-level findings and limits: Without day 14 samples, only post-peak T cell repertoires were studied. Clonal diversity may have been underestimated in mostly white British donors. Two doses of AZD1222 preceded a rise in Spike-specific TCR breadth and depth.

This clone was detected once. What it binds is not known. Produced via immunoSEQ multiplex PCR; TCRdb's table is partial and in-frame only. The data contain over 65,000 clones, roughly nine tenths of them singletons. Germline V gives CDR1 MRHNA, CDR2 SNTAGT. This CDR3 is built from 13 residues. The V segment lost 4 bases and the J segment 11 bases; nucleotides outside the gene matches: 5. Sequences were derived from peripheral blood, sampled 28 days after the second AZD1222 dose. This sequence originates from an adult who received the AZD1222 COVID-19 vaccine. V usage is TRBV6-4 and J usage is TRBJ2-1; 10 bases match TRBD1. The CDR3 nucleotides are TGTGCCAGCAGTGGCGACAGGGGGCTCAAGCAGTTCTTC. Encoded protein: CASSGDRGLKQFF.